What follows are 8 T cell receptor beta chains derived from one specimen sequenced in a study of human T cells and chemical hapten exposure. TCRdb analysed the RACE reads with MiXCR anew, one entry per CDR3 protein. The repertoire includes 370,000 or so distinct CDR3 sequences, roughly 4.8% of them detected once, and 2% to 2.5% sits in the top ten. The time point: patch test 1, 2 weeks after DPC sensitization. The treatment was: therapeutic diphenylcyclopropenone sensitization with weekly scalp DPC. Sample: whole blood, taken in connection with sensitization to the hapten diphenylcyclopropenone (DPC). These receptors came from a woman in her fifties or sixties with alopecia areata. Some clones in this sample may be carry-over from other donors' samples.

The V gene is TRBV4-1, the J gene TRBJ2-1; no clear D gene. This CDR3 region has 15 residues. With 0 bases removed from V and 4 bases from J, the gap between germline ends came to 10 bases. Germline V gene sequence: CDR1 MGHRA, CDR2 YSYEKL. The CDR3 loop is CASSQDAVGYNEQFF. The DNA for the CDR3 is TGCGCCAGCAGCCAAGATGCCGTTGGGTACAATGAGCAGTTCTTC.

This sequence joins TRBV24-1 and TRBJ2-3; 8 bases agree with TRBD2. The trim removed 6 bases at V and 4 bases at J, leaving 8 bases unmatched. The CDR3 has 15 residues. Germline CDR1 and CDR2: KGHDR and SFDVKD. The CDR3 region has the DNA TGTGCCACCAGTAACGGGGGGGGCCTCGCAGATACGCAGTATTTT. Encoded protein: CATSNGGGLADTQYF.

There are many counts of this clonotype. The chain is built from TRBV7-6 and TRBJ2-2; TRBD2 matches 11 bases. The CDR3 runs 16 residues. V was clipped by 5 bases and J by 1 base; unmatched bases: 3. Germline lookup yields CDR1 SGHVS and CDR2 FNYEAQ. CDR3 region: CASSPSGRRNTGELFF. As DNA, the CDR3 is TGTGCCAGCAGCCCTAGCGGGAGGAGGAACACCGGGGAGCTGTTTTTT. The full variable domain, rest sourced from reference TRBV7-6 and TRBJ2-2, is GAGVSQSPRYKVTKRGQDVALRCDPISGHVSLYWYRQALGQGPEFLTYFNYEAQQDKSGLPNDRFSAERPEGSISTLTIQRTEQRDSAMYRCASSPSGRRNTGELFFGEGSRLTVL.

On this clonotype: This could be a read error, since a much larger clone is one nucleotide away. This chain links TRBV11-3 with TRBJ2-1; D might be TRBD1 or TRBD2, each matching 5 bases. CDR3 length equals 14 residues. Germline V gene data show CDR1 as SGHNT and CDR2 as YENEEA. The CDR3 DNA reads as TGTGCCAGCAGCCCCTTTGGGGGTTACAATGAGAAGTTCTTC. Translated: CASSPFGGYNEKFF.

This clonotype has at least ten counts. V and J are TRBV18 and TRBJ1-4, with D perhaps matching TRBD1 (5 bases). V was pared by 3 bases and J by 7 bases, with 9 bases between. The CDR3 is made up of 13 amino acids. The germline V gene has CDR1 KGHSH and CDR2 LQKENI. The CDR3, as DNA: TGTGCCAGCTCACCTCTGGGGGGTGAAAAACTGTTTTTT. It translates to CASSPLGGEKLFF.

This clonotype was counted a few times. The gene calls are TRBV5-6 and TRBJ2-7, with D possibly being TRBD1 (6 bases). This CDR3 region has 15 residues. The ends were cut back, 4 bases at V and 2 bases at J, with 16 bases in the middle. CDR1 SGHDT and CDR2 YYEEEE come from the germline V gene. The DNA of the CDR3 is TGTGCCAGCAGCCATCGGACAGACCTACCCTACGAGCAGTACTTC. Protein sequence: CASSHRTDLPYEQYF.

This clonotype was observed many times. The chain employs TRBV5-1 and TRBJ1-1, with a tentative D call TRBD1 (5 bases). The germline gives CDR1 SGHRS, CDR2 YFSETQ. The CDR3 is made up of 14 amino acids. With 6 bases removed from V and 0 bases from J, the gap between germline ends came to 12 bases. The CDR3 coding sequence is TGCGCCAGCACCTCTCCAGGGCTGAACACTGAAGCTTTCTTT. The encoded protein is CASTSPGLNTEAFF. Drawing the rest from reference TRBV5-1 and TRBJ1-1, the complete variable domain is KAGVTQTPRYLIKTRGQQVTLSCSPISGHRSVSWYQQTPGQGLQFLFEYFSETQRNKGNFPGRFSGRQFSNSRSEMNVSTLELGDSALYLCASTSPGLNTEAFFGQGTRLTVV.

A few counts support this clonotype. The genes are TRBV20-1 and TRBJ1-1; D gene uncertain. V lost 0 bases and J 1 base, leaving 15 bases between the germline ends. Germline values: CDR1 DFQATT, CDR2 SNEGSKA (reference sequence). The CDR3 is made up of 16 amino acids. CDR3 DNA: TGCAGTGCTAGAGATCCCCTAAAGGGAGGGAACACTGAAGCTTTCTTT. Protein sequence: CSARDPLKGGNTEAFF.